The sample holds a few counts of the clone carrying this T cell receptor beta chain. The antigen is not known. TCRB transcripts that were expressed got sequenced, as all of the isolated RNA had been reverse transcribed. Profiling relied on immunoSEQ multiplex PCR, and the TCRdb table lists in-frame clones only, not all of them. The sample shows roughly 160,000 clones, about 8.3% of them seen only once. This entry is derived from a study of beta chain features in type 1 diabetes. The study's findings and limits: People with Type 1 diabetes carried modestly yet significantly shorter TCRB CDR3s in all four CD4+ subsets.

The CDR3 has 16 residues. CDR1 is MNHEY and CDR2 is SVGAGI in the germline V gene. V was pared by 3 bases and J by 0 bases, with 14 bases between. This clonotype was sampled from a woman between 18 and 29 years old with type 1 diabetes. This rearrangement joins TRBV6-5 to TRBJ1-1; D gene uncertain. Sequences were obtained from central memory CD4+ T cells from blood. The CDR3 reads CASSYSARSVNTEAFF. The CDR3 coding sequence is TGTGCCAGCAGTTATTCCGCCCGGTCTGTGAACACTGAAGCTTTCTTT.